This T cell receptor beta chain emerged from a study of blood T cell repertoires in COVID-19. As for the study in general: The United States, Italy and Spain supplied acute and convalescent COVID-19 samples. T cells, B-cell-depleted T cells, or PBMCs provided the cDNA or gDNA that served as material.

Per the authors' pipeline: Reference gene primers were amplified, and this amplification served to estimate nucleated cell counts. Repertoires were generated with immunoSEQ multiplex PCR, while TCRdb's copy carries only in-frame clones and drops some. That table gives V, J and clone size, and the DNA gave D and trimming. In the table there are about 89,000 clones, about 84% of which are singletons. The CDR3 has 13 amino acids. V was pared by 4 bases and J by 3 bases, with 2 bases of the junction left unmatched. CDR1 and CDR2 (germline): SGHDT, YYEEEE. What was sequenced was peripheral blood. The V call is TRBV5-6, the J call TRBJ1-2, with 8 bases lining up with TRBD1. The clonotype was recovered from a woman older than 75 with acute or convalescent COVID-19. CDR3: CASSPDRDYGYTF. In DNA, the CDR3 is TGTGCCAGCAGCCCGGACAGGGACTATGGCTACACCTTC.